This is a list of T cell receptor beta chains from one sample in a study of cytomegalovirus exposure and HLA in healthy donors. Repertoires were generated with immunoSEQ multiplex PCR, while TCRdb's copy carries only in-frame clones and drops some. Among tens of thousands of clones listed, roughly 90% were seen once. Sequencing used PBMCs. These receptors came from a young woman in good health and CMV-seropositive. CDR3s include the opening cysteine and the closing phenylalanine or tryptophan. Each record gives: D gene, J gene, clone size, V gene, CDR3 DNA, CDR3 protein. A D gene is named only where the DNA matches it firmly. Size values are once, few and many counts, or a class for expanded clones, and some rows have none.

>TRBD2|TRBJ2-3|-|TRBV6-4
TGTGCCAGCAGTAAAGCGGGAGGCTCCACAGATACGCAATATTTT
CASSKAGGSTDTQYF
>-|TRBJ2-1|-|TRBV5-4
TGTGCCAGCAGCTCAAGGGGCTCAGCTTGGAATGAGCAGTTCTTC
CASSSRGSAWNEQFF
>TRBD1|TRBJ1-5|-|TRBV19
TGTGCCAGTAGTCTTAAAAGACAGGGGAGCAATCAGCCCCAGCATTTT
CASSLKRQGSNQPQHF
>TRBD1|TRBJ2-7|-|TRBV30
TGTGCCTGGAGCGCCGGGACAGCGTCCTACGAGCAGTACTTC
CAWSAGTASYEQYF
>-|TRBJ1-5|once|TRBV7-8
TGTGCCAGCAGCTTACTCGGGACAATATATCAGCCCCAGCATTTT
CASSLLGTIYQPQHF
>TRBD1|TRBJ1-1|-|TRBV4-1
TGCGCCAGCAGCCAATCCGGGACAGTGAACACTGAAGCTTTCTTT
CASSQSGTVNTEAFF
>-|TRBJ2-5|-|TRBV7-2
TGTGCCAGCAGAACCAGCGGACAAGAGACCCAGTACTTC
CASRTSGQETQYF
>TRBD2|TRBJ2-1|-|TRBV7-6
TGTGCCAGCAGCTTTGGCGGGAGGGGGAACAATGAGCAGTTCTTC
CASSFGGRGNNEQFF
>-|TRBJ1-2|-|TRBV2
TGTGCCAGCAGTGAAGGAAGAAACGCGGCCGGAGTACGCTTTAACTATGGCTACACCTTC
CASSEGRNAAGVRFNYGYTF
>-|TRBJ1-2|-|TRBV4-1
TGCGCCAGCAGCCAAGCGGCAGGGGTCAACTATGGCTACACCTTC
CASSQAAGVNYGYTF
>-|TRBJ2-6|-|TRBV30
TGTGCCTGGAGTGTAAACCCTATAAGTGGGCCTGGGGCCAACGTCCTGACTTTC
CAWSVNPISGPGANVLTF
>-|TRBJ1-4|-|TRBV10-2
TGCGCCAGCAGACTCACAGGGACCACTAATGAAAAACTGTTTTTT
CASRLTGTTNEKLFF
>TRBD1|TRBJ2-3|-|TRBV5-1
TGCGCCAGCAGCGGGGGACAGGGGGCCACAGATACGCAGTATTTT
CASSGGQGATDTQYF
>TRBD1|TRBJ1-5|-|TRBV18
TGTGCCAGCTCACCAGACAGGGGAGGCCAGCCCCAGCATTTT
CASSPDRGGQPQHF
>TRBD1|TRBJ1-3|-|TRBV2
TGTGCCAGCAGTGAGTATCCGACAGGGTGGTCGTCTGGAAACACCATATATTTT
CASSEYPTGWSSGNTIYF
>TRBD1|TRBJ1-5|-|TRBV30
TGTGCCTGGAGGGGACAGTCTAATCAGCCCCAGCATTTT
CAWRGQSNQPQHF
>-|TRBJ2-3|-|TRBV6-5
TGTGCCAGCAGTTATGGACCGGGAGTAGCAGGTGATACGCAGTATTTT
CASSYGPGVAGDTQYF
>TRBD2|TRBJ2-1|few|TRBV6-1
TGTGCCAGCAGTGAATGGACTAGCGGGGACTACAATGAGCAGTTCTTC
CASSEWTSGDYNEQFF
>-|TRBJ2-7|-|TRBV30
TGTGCCTGGAGGGCTGGCGGGAACTCCTACGAGCAGTACTTC
CAWRAGGNSYEQYF
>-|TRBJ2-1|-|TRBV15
TGTGCCACCAGCAGAGAGCGAAGACAGTTCCGGAATTTCGGCGATGAGCAGTTCTTC
CATSRERRQFRNFGDEQFF
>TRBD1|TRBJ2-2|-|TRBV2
TGTGCCAGCCAGATTGGGGACAGGGCGACCGGGGAGCTGTTTTTT
CASQIGDRATGELFF
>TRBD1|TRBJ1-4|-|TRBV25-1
TGTGCCAGCAGGCCGACAGGGGCGCTCGAAAAACTGTTTTTT
CASRPTGALEKLFF
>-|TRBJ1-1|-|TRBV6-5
TGTGCCAGCAGCCACAGGATTGACACTGAAGCTTTCTTT
CASSHRIDTEAFF
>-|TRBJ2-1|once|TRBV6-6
TGTGCCAGCAGTTACTCAGGGACTTACAATGAGCAGTTCTTC
CASSYSGTYNEQFF
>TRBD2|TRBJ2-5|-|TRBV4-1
TGCGCCAGCAGCCAAGCAAGTTGGGGGGGCCAAGAGACCCAGTACTTC
CASSQASWGGQETQYF
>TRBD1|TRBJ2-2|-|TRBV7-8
TGTGCCAGCAGCTTGCCGGGACAGGTCGCGAACACCGGGGAGCTGTTTTTT
CASSLPGQVANTGELFF
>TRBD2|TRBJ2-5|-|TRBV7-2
TGTGCCAGCAGCTTAGTTCCAGGGAGGGGAGAGACCCAGTACTTC
CASSLVPGRGETQYF
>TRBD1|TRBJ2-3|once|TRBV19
TGTGCCAGTACCTACAGGGGACGTTCAGATACGCAGTATTTT
CASTYRGRSDTQYF
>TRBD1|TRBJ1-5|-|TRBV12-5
TGTGCTAGTGGCCGGGACAGGGCGACTTCTTTCTGGGTATGTGTTGGAGGCAATCAGCCCCAGCATTTT
CASGRDRATSFWVCVGGNQPQHF
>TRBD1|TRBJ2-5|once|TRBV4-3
TGCGCCAGCAGCCAGGACAGGGGTGGAGAGACCCAGTACTTC
CASSQDRGGETQYF
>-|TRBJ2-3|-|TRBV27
TGTGCCAGCAGTTTAAGTGGGGGCGGGGATACGCAGTATTTT
CASSLSGGGDTQYF
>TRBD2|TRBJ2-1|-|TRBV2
TGTGCCAGCGGCAAGACTAGCGGAAGAAACAATGAGCAGTTCTTC
CASGKTSGRNNEQFF
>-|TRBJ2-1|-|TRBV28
TGTGCCAGCACCCCCCGGGGCAGGGGTTCCAATGAGCAGTTCTTC
CASTPRGRGSNEQFF
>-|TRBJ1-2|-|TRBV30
TGTGCCTGGAGTGTATCAGGGGCAGGGTATGGCTACACCTTC
CAWSVSGAGYGYTF
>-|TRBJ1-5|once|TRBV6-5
TGTGCCAGCGGCAGGGGTCGGCATCAGCCCCAGCATTTT
CASGRGRHQPQHF
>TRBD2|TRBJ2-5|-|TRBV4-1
TGCGCCAGCAGCCCCGGGGGGGGGACCAGGGTCAAAGAGACCCAGTACTTC
CASSPGGGTRVKETQYF
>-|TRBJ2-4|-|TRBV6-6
TGTGCCAGCAGTTACAGGTCGGGGGTGGGCATTCAGTACTTC
CASSYRSGVGIQYF
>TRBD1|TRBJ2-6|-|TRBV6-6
TGTGCCAGCAGTTATTCGACAGGGTCTGGGGCCAACGTCCTGACTTTC
CASSYSTGSGANVLTF
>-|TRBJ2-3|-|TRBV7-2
TGTGCCAGCAGCCCGATCAACAGCGATACGCAGTATTTT
CASSPINSDTQYF
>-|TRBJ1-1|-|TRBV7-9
TGTGCCAGCAGCAAAGGAGGCTGGCAGAGGAACACTGAAGCTTTCTTT
CASSKGGWQRNTEAFF
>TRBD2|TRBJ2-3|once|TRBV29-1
TGCAGCGTTGTCCCTAGCGGGAGTATCCCAGATACGCAGTATTTT
CSVVPSGSIPDTQYF
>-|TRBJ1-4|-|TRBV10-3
TGTGCCATCAGTAAGGGGGCAACTAATGAAAAACTGTTTTTT
CAISKGATNEKLFF
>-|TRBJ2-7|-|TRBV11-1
TGTGCCAGCAGTCGAGGGGGCGGGACCTACGAGCAGTACTTC
CASSRGGGTYEQYF
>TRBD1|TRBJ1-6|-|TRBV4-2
TGTGCCAGCAGCCAAGAATCGGACAGGGAAACCTCACCCCTCCACTTT
CASSQESDRETSPLHF
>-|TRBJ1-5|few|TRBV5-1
TGCGCCAGCAGCACGGGACAACCCAATCAGCCCCAGCATTTT
CASSTGQPNQPQHF
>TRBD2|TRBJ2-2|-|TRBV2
TGTGCCAGCAGTGAAGTACTAGCGGTGGGGGAGCTGTTTTTT
CASSEVLAVGELFF
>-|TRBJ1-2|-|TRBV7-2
TGTGCCAGCATTTACAGGGCGGGTAATGGCTACACCTTC
CASIYRAGNGYTF
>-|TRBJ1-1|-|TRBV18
TGTGCCAGCTCACCACCGAGTTTCCTTGAAGCTTTCTTT
CASSPPSFLEAFF
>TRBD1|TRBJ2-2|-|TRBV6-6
TGTGCCAGCAGGCGACAGGGCTTCGACACCGGGGAGCTGTTTTTT
CASRRQGFDTGELFF
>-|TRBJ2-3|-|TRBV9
TGTGCCAGCAGCGTAGCAGGGAAGAGCACAGATACGCAGTATTTT
CASSVAGKSTDTQYF
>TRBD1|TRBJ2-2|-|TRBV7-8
TGTGCCAGCAGCTTAGACCGGACAGGGAAGGGGCCGAACACCGGGGAGCTGTTTTTT
CASSLDRTGKGPNTGELFF
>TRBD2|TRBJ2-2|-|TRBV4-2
TGTGCCAGCCGAAGGACTAGGGGAAACACCGGGGAGCTGTTTTTT
CASRRTRGNTGELFF
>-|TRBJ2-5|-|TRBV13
TGTGCCAGCACCCTTGCGGACTACCAAGAGACCCAGTACTTC
CASTLADYQETQYF
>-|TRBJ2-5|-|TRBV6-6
TGTGCCAGCAGTTACGCCCCCGGACTCCGCCAAGAGACCCAGTACTTC
CASSYAPGLRQETQYF
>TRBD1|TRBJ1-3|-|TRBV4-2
TGTGCCAGCAGCCAAGAGGGGGGCACCAGGGGGCGTCGGGGAAACACCATATATTTT
CASSQEGGTRGRRGNTIYF
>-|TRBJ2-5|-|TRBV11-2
TGTGCCAGCAGCTACACAGGGTTTGGGGAGACCCAGTACTTC
CASSYTGFGETQYF
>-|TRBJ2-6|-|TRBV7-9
TGTGCCAGCACCGACCCACAGGCTTATGGGGCCAACGTCCTGACTTTC
CASTDPQAYGANVLTF
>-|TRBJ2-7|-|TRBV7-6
TGTGCCAGCAGCAGAACAGATTTCTACGAGCAGTACTTC
CASSRTDFYEQYF
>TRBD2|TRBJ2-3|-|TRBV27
TGTGCCAGCACCCCTTGGCGGGGGGGTCTGACAGATACGCAGTATTTT
CASTPWRGGLTDTQYF